The sequence of this T cell receptor beta chain was determined in a study of CD8+ T cells in alopecia areata. Looking at the study overall: Tofacitinib was taken orally by treated patients, and the dose was 5 to 10 mg twice daily. Regarding the study as a whole: Many expanded lesional clones persisted in scalp and blood during tofacitinib treatment. For patients receiving tofacitinib, scalp clonality and expanded CD8+ clones among the top 100 significantly decreased.

Treatment described: oral pan-JAK inhibitor, 5-10 mg twice daily. Sorting of CD4+ and CD8+ T cells was performed on PBMCs. This clone was seen a few times. Its antigen remains unknown. Reverse transcribed after extraction, RNA yielded cDNA as the sequencing template. The table came from immunoSEQ multiplex PCR; TCRdb's copy has only in-frame clones and leaves some out. This sample yields 150,000 to 250,000 clones, of which roughly 60% are seen a single time; about 5.1% belongs to the top ten. The CDR3 spans 13 residues. The germline V gene encodes CDR1 LNHDA and CDR2 SQIVND (reference sequence). The V gene lost 3 bases and the J gene lost 2 bases, with 5 bases spanning the gap.

Sequences were derived from CD4+ T cells sorted from blood, sampled at week 24, from a patient treated with tofacitinib. This clonotype was sampled from a human donor with alopecia areata. The chain uses TRBV19 and TRBJ1-3; unclear D gene. The chain's CDR3 is CASSMEPGNTIYF. CDR3 DNA: TGTGCCAGTAGTATGGAACCTGGAAACACCATATATTTT. The full variable domain, in which reference TRBV19 and TRBJ1-3 provide the parts outside the CDR3, is DGGITQSPKYLFRKEGQNVTLSCEQNLNHDAMYWYRQDPGQGLRLIYYSQIVNDFQKGDIAEGYSVSREKKESFPLTVTSAQKNPTAFYLCASSMEPGNTIYFGEGSWLTVV.